The clone carrying this TCR beta chain was observed many times. The antigen is undetermined. CDR1 and CDR2 from the germline V gene are DFQATT and SNEGSKA (reference sequence). The V segment lost 6 bases and the J segment 5 bases; nucleotides outside the gene matches: 10. CDR3 length: 14 residues. The entry originates in a study of CD8 T cells in ankylosing spondylitis. The study's findings and limits: From matched ankylosing spondylitis synovial fluid, disease-linked clones were reportedly recovered at significantly enriched levels.

TCRdb itself ran the 5' RACE reads through MiXCR, one entry per CDR3 protein. The sample holds about 230,000 distinct CDR3 sequences; around 8% are singletons and the top ten take more than 4.5%. Sequencing was performed on blood, either unsorted or a sorted T cell fraction (not recorded which). The clonotype comes from a female donor with ankylosing spondylitis or in good health (not recorded which). V usage is TRBV20-1 and J usage is TRBJ2-1; 7 nucleotides agree with TRBD2. CDR3 protein: CSAYRGSPHNEQFF. The CDR3 DNA reads TGCAGTGCCTACCGCGGGAGTCCCCACAATGAGCAGTTCTTC.